The TCR beta chain under discussion was sequenced for a study of regulatory T cells in long-lasting Graves disease. In its sample, this clonotype was seen a few times. V lost 2 bases to trimming and J lost 9 bases; unmatched junction nucleotides: 7. The CDR3 consists of 16 residues. Germline assignment: CDR1 SGDLS and CDR2 YYNGEE. Time point: newly diagnosed GD, antithyroid drugs for less than 3 months. Following extraction of RNA from PBMCs, that RNA was used to make the TCR library. Construction of TCR beta libraries relied on iRepertoire HTBI primers and on Arm-PCR targeting CDR3 regions. Using its own MiXCR run on the multiplex PCR reads, TCRdb lists one record per CDR3 protein. The table includes 400,000 to 500,000 distinct CDR3 sequences, 13% to 15% detected once. These data were likewise used in another study, on T cells in Graves' hyperthyroidism and ophthalmopathy. That report notes: Graves' hyperthyroidism qualified as stable when ophthalmopathy did not progress within 18 months. Primed by the HTBI set, a first-round RT-PCR was run on the TCR CDR3. Ophthalmopathy was separated from stable hyperthyroidism by a 13 V-J model. The model's output predicted ophthalmopathy at a median of 6.5 months prior to onset.

The TCR comes from a woman between 45 and 60 years old with Graves disease. The V gene is TRBV9, the J gene TRBJ2-1; 14 positions match TRBD2. The sequencing used peripheral blood mononuclear cells (PBMCs), collected at new diagnosis, from a patient treated with antithyroid drugs. The CDR3 DNA reads TGTGCCAGCAGCGTTCCCGGGACTAGCGGGAGAGGTGAGCAGTTCTTC. It is translated as CASSVPGTSGRGEQFF.